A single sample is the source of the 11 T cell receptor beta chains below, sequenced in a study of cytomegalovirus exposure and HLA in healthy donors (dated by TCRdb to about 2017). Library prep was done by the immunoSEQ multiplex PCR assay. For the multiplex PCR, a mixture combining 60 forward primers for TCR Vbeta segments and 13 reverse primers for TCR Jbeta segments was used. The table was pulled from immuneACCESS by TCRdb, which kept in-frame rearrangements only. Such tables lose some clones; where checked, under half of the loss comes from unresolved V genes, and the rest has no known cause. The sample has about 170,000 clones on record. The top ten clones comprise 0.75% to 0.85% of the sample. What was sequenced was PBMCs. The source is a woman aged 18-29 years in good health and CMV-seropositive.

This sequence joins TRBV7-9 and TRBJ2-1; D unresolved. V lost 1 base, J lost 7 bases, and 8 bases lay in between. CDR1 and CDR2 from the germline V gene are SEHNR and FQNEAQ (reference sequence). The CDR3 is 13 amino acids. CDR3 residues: CASSLGQYNEQFF. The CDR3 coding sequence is TGTGCCAGCAGCTTAGGACAATATAATGAGCAGTTCTTC. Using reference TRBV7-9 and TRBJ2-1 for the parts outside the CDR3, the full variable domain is DTGVSQNPRHKITKRGQNVTFRCDPISEHNRLYWYRQTLGQGPEFLTYFQNEAQLEKSRLLSDRFSAERPKGSFSTLEIQRTEQGDSAMYLCASSLGQYNEQFFGPGTRLTVL.

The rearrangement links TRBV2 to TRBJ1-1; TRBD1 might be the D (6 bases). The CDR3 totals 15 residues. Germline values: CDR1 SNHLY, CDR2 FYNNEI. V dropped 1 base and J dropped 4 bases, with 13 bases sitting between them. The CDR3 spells CASSEEGGGVTEAFF. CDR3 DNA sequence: TGTGCCAGCAGTGAAGAGGGGGGGGGAGTCACTGAAGCTTTCTTT.

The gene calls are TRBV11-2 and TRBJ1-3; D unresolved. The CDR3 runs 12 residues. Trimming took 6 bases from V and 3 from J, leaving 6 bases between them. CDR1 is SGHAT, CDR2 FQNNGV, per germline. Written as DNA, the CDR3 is TGTGCCAGCAGTAGAGGTGGAAACACCATATATTTT. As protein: CASSRGGNTIYF.

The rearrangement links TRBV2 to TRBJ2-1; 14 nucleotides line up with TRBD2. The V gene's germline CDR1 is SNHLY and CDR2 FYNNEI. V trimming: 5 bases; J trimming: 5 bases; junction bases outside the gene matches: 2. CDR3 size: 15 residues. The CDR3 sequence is CASSRLAGGDNEQFF. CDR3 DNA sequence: TGTGCCAGCAGTAGACTAGCGGGGGGGGACAATGAGCAGTTCTTC.

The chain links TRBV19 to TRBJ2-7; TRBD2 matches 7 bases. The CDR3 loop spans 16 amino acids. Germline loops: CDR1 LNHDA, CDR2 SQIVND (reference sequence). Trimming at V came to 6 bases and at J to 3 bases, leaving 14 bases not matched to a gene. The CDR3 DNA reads TGTGCCAGTAGCTCCACTTGGGGGGGAGACGTCTACGAGCAGTACTTC. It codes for CASSSTWGGDVYEQYF.

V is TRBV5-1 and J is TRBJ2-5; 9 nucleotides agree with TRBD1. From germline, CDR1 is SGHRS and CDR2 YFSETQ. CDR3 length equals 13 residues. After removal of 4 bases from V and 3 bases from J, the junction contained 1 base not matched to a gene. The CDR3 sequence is CASSRQGEETQYF. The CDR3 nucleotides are TGCGCCAGCAGCCGACAGGGGGAAGAGACCCAGTACTTC.

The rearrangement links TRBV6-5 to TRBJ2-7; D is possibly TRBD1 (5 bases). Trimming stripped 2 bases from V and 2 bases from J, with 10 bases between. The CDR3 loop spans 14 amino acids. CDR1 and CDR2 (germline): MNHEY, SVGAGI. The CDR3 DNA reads TGTGCCAGCAGTTACCGCAGGGATCCCTACGAGCAGTACTTC. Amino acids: CASSYRRDPYEQYF.

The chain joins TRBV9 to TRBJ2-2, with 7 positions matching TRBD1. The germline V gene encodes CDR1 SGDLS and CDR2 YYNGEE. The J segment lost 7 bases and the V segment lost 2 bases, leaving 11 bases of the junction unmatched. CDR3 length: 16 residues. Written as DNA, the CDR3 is TGTGCCAGCAGCGTTAGAAGGGGGCCGGATCGCGGGGAGCTGTTTTTT. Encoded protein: CASSVRRGPDRGELFF.

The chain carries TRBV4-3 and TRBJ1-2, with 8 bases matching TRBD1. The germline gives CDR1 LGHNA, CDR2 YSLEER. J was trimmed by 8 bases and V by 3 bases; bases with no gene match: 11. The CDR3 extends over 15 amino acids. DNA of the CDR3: TGCGCCAGCAGCCAGGCAACAGGGGGATTCTGGGGCTACACCTTC. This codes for CASSQATGGFWGYTF.

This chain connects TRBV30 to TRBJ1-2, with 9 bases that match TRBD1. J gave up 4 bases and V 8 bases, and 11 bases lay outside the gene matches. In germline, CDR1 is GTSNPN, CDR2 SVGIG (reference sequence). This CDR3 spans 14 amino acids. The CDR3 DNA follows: TGTGCCCACTCACCGGGACAGGGTTCCTATGGCTACACCTTC. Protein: CAHSPGQGSYGYTF.

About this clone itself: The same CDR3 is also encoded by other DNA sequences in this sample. CDR3 DNA: TGTGCCAGCAGTCTCCTTTCTTACGAGCAGTACTTC. Translated, it gives CASSLLSYEQYF. The chain employs TRBV28 and TRBJ2-7, with D unresolved. The CDR3 loop spans 12 amino acids. With 5 bases removed from V and 4 bases from J, the gap between germline ends came to 9 bases. The germline CDR1 and CDR2 sequences are MDHEN and SYDVKM.